Listed here are 5 T cell receptor beta chains from one sample, sequenced in a study of Tregs in tolerant kidney transplant recipients. Sequencing used immunoSEQ multiplex PCR; TCRdb keeps in-frame clones, though not all of them. The top ten clones hold 0.34% of a sample with tens of thousands of clones, 95% to 98% of them seen once. The source material was Tregs from blood, sampled before the transplant. Receptors were obtained from a human donor who received a combined kidney and bone marrow transplant.

The V call is TRBV11-2, the J call TRBJ2-1, with 8 bases matching TRBD2. The CDR3 spans 18 residues. V trimming: 4 bases; J trimming: 0 bases; junction bases outside the gene matches: 11. Germline CDR1 is SGHAT and CDR2 is FQNNGV. CDR3 bases: TGTGCCAGCAGCTCAAGCCGGGAGGGCCGAAGCTCCTACAATGAGCAGTTCTTC. Its translation is CASSSSREGRSSYNEQFF.

The chain combines TRBV5-1 with TRBJ2-2, with D hard to call. CDR1 is SGHRS, CDR2 YFSETQ, per germline. The CDR3 sequence is 15 residues long. V lost 0 bases and J 4 bases, leaving 10 bases between the germline ends. This chain's CDR3 is CASSLDSNPTGELFF. DNA of the CDR3: TGCGCCAGCAGCTTGGATAGCAATCCCACCGGGGAGCTGTTTTTT.

The chain is built from TRBV6-6 and TRBJ2-5; 11 positions match TRBD1. From germline, CDR1 is MNHNY and CDR2 SVGAGI (reference sequence). V lost 5 bases and J lost 6; bases outside the gene matches: 8. CDR3 length: 15 amino acids. The CDR3 bases are TGTGCCAGCAGTCCTGGACAGGGGGCTGGAAAGACCCAGTACTTC. This gives the protein CASSPGQGAGKTQYF.

The chain combines TRBV28 with TRBJ2-5; TRBD1 agrees at 7 bases. Germline V gene sequence: CDR1 MDHEN, CDR2 SYDVKM. This CDR3 region has 12 residues. After removal of 8 bases from V and 7 bases from J, the junction contained 7 bases not matched to a gene. Written as DNA, the CDR3 is TGTGCCAGCCAGGGGGTACTTGGGACCCAGTACTTC. This translates into CASQGVLGTQYF.

The J gene is TRBJ1-5, the V gene TRBV6-5; weak D call: TRBD1 (5 bases). CDR1 and CDR2 from the germline V gene are MNHEY and SVGAGI. The CDR3 runs to 14 residues. V was trimmed by 6 bases and J by 3 bases, leaving 12 bases between them. CDR3 sequence: CASRTYRFNQPQHF. The DNA of the CDR3 is TGTGCCAGCAGGACATACAGGTTCAATCAGCCCCAGCATTTT.